A single sample gave rise to the 27 T cell receptor beta chains below, sequenced in a study of OX40 agonist ivuxolimab in advanced cancers. Libraries were prepared by immunoSEQ multiplex PCR; TCRdb keeps only in-frame clonotypes and omits some of them. The table includes roughly 80,000 clones, 80% to 90% detected once. This specimen consisted of CD4+ or CD8+ T cells sorted from blood, obtained in a trial of the OX40 agonist ivuxolimab. Receptor source: an adult with an advanced solid tumor such as melanoma, head and neck, liver or kidney cancer.

The V call is TRBV11-2, the J call TRBJ1-3; D uncertain. CDR1 and CDR2 from the germline V gene are SGHAT and FQNNGV. CDR3 size: 12 residues. With 5 bases removed from V and 8 bases from J, the gap between germline ends came to 10 bases. The DNA of the CDR3 is TGTGCCAGCAGCCTTACGGCGGACACCATATATTTT. This encodes CASSLTADTIYF.

V is TRBV5-4 and J is TRBJ1-3; a possible D gene is TRBD1 (5 bases). The CDR3 is 14 residues long. Germline V lookup: CDR1 SGHNT, CDR2 YYREEE (reference sequence). Trimming took 1 base from V and 2 from J, leaving 7 bases between them. Here the CDR3 reads CASSLRGAGNTIYF. The CDR3 bases are TGTGCCAGCAGCTTGAGGGGTGCTGGAAACACCATATATTTT.

The chain joins TRBV5-8 to TRBJ1-2; D gene unclear. CDR1 and CDR2 (germline): SGHTS, YDEGEE. Between the trimmed V and J ends, which lost 4 bases and 2 bases, there was a span of 15 bases. The CDR3 loop spans 15 amino acids. The CDR3 reads CASSHTSTYNYGYTF. The CDR3 DNA reads TGTGCCAGCAGCCACACTTCGACGTACAACTATGGCTACACCTTC.

This clone was observed a few times. This chain links TRBV28 with TRBJ2-3, with D tentatively TRBD2 (6 bases). The CDR3 sequence is 13 residues long. Germline assignment: CDR1 MDHEN and CDR2 SYDVKM. V lost 6 bases to trimming and J lost 8 bases, with 15 bases between them. The DNA of the CDR3 is TGTGCCAGCAGCCAACAGGCCGGGGGTACGCAGTATTTT. Its protein product is CASSQQAGGTQYF. Looking up the rest from reference TRBV28 and TRBJ2-3 gives the full variable domain: DVKVTQSSRYLVKRTGEKVFLECVQDMDHENMFWYRQDPGLGLRLIYFSYDVKMKEKGDIPEGYSVSREKKERFSLILESASTNQTSMYLCASSQQAGGTQYFGPGTRLTVL.

CDR3 region: CASSLLAGTGNEQFF. The CDR3 bases are TGCGCCAGCAGCCTGTTGGCAGGGACGGGCAATGAGCAGTTCTTC. This chain joins TRBV5-1 and TRBJ2-1; TRBD1 or TRBD2 may be the D gene (5 bases each). Per the germline V gene, CDR1 is SGHRS and CDR2 is YFSETQ. The CDR3 has 15 residues. V lost 4 bases to trimming and J lost 6 bases, with 17 bases between them. Together with reference TRBV5-1 and TRBJ2-1, the CDR3 gives the full variable domain: KAGVTQTPRYLIKTRGQQVTLSCSPISGHRSVSWYQQTPGQGLQFLFEYFSETQRNKGNFPGRFSGRQFSNSRSEMNVSTLELGDSALYLCASSLLAGTGNEQFFGPGTRLTVL.

The V and J genes are TRBV7-6 and TRBJ1-1; TRBD1 aligns across 7 bases. Germline assignment: CDR1 SGHVS and CDR2 FNYEAQ. The J segment lost 5 bases and the V segment lost 1 base, leaving 7 bases of the junction unmatched. The CDR3 totals 15 residues. The CDR3, as DNA: TGTGCCAGCAGCTTAGGACAGGGCTTTGGGACTGAAGCTTTCTTT. Its protein product is CASSLGQGFGTEAFF.

This chain joins TRBV18 and TRBJ2-2; TRBD2 matches at 12 bases. With V trimmed by 0 bases and J by 0 bases, 5 bases remained unmatched. This CDR3 is built from 19 residues. CDR1 and CDR2 (germline): KGHSH, LQKENI. CDR3 region: CASSPPETSGGTNTGELFF. Here the CDR3 DNA reads TGTGCCAGCTCACCACCCGAGACTAGCGGGGGAACGAACACCGGGGAGCTGTTTTTT.

The chain couples TRBV5-4 to TRBJ2-2; TRBD1 is a possible D gene (5 bases). From germline, CDR1 is SGHNT and CDR2 YYREEE (reference sequence). Trimming removed 1 base at V and 0 bases at J, with 10 bases between. The CDR3 consists of 16 residues. For the CDR3, the DNA is TGTGCCAGCAGCTTGATGTCACAGGCGAACACCGGGGAGCTGTTTTTT. Amino acid sequence: CASSLMSQANTGELFF.

This rearrangement joins TRBV7-9 to TRBJ2-1, with D uncertain. The CDR3 contains 10 residues. The germline V and J ends were trimmed by 5 bases and 8 bases, with 4 bases remaining between them. CDR1 is SEHNR, CDR2 FQNEAQ, per germline (reference sequence). CDR3 residues: CASSGDEQFF. Here the CDR3 DNA reads TGTGCCAGCAGCGGGGATGAGCAGTTCTTC. Using reference TRBV7-9 and TRBJ2-1 for the parts outside the CDR3, the full variable domain is DTGVSQNPRHKITKRGQNVTFRCDPISEHNRLYWYRQTLGQGPEFLTYFQNEAQLEKSRLLSDRFSAERPKGSFSTLEIQRTEQGDSAMYLCASSGDEQFFGPGTRLTVL.

The chain uses TRBV4-1 and TRBJ1-5; no firm D call. Germline CDR1 is MGHRA and CDR2 is YSYEKL. Trimming took 4 bases from V and 10 from J, leaving 23 bases between them. CDR3 length: 16 amino acids. In nucleotides, the CDR3 is TGCGCCAGCAGCCGTGATTCATCATCTGTTGTTGCCCCCCAGCATTTT. Encoded protein: CASSRDSSSVVAPQHF.

The chain is built from TRBV28 and TRBJ2-7; no clear D. Trimming took off 3 bases at V and 0 bases at J, with 12 bases between the two ends. Germline-derived CDR1 and CDR2 are MDHEN and SYDVKM. This CDR3 contains 15 residues. The CDR3 region has the DNA TGTGCCAGCAGTTTTGTGCCTTTAATCTCCTACGAGCAGTACTTC. Translated, it gives CASSFVPLISYEQYF.

This chain connects TRBV18 to TRBJ2-3, with D perhaps TRBD1 (5 bases). The CDR3 runs to 14 residues. Germline CDR1 KGHSH, CDR2 LQKENI. V was trimmed by 2 bases and J by 5 bases, leaving 11 bases between them. The DNA of the CDR3 is TGTGCCAGCTCACCAGCCGGACACGGAGATACGCAGTATTTT. This translates into CASSPAGHGDTQYF.

The gene calls are TRBV21-1 and TRBJ2-2. TRBV21-1 is flagged as a pseudogene. This CDR3 has 14 amino acids. CDR3 nucleotide sequence: TGTGCCAGCATCCGGACGCCCGCGGCCGGGGAGCTGTTTTTT. Its protein is CASIRTPAAGELFF.

This chain uses TRBV4-3 with TRBJ1-4; 8 nucleotides match TRBD1. Germline V gene data show CDR1 as LGHNA and CDR2 as YSLEER. The trim removed 4 bases at V and 8 bases at J, leaving 9 bases unmatched. This CDR3 comprises 15 residues. CDR3 sequence: CASSPSGQGGEKLFF. In nucleotides, the CDR3 is TGCGCCAGCAGCCCATCAGGACAGGGAGGGGAAAAACTGTTTTTT.

This clone was observed a few times. This rearrangement joins TRBV28 to TRBJ1-6; TRBD1 matches 7 bases. This CDR3 is 13 amino acids long. Germline CDR1 MDHEN, CDR2 SYDVKM. V shed 5 bases and J 13 bases; nucleotides not matched to a gene: 8. This CDR3 is CASSMIQGSPLHF. The CDR3 nucleotides read TGTGCCAGCAGTATGATACAGGGGTCCCCCCTCCACTTT.

The DNA for the CDR3 is TGTGCCAGCAGTTTGGGGGGGGCGGGTGGAAACACCATATATTTT. Translating gives CASSLGGAGGNTIYF. The chain recombines TRBV28 with TRBJ1-3; D is possibly TRBD1 (6 bases). The CDR3 sequence is 15 residues long. V was cut by 3 bases and J by 3 bases, with 12 bases left in between. CDR1 and CDR2 from the germline V gene are MDHEN and SYDVKM.

V usage is TRBV12-5 and J usage is TRBJ2-7; no clear D gene. V lost 1 base and J lost 6, with 16 bases in between. Germline V gene sequence: CDR1 LGHNT, CDR2 FRNRAP. This CDR3 comprises 15 residues. The CDR3 spells CASGLEPGHTGEQYF. The CDR3 DNA reads TGTGCTAGTGGTTTGGAACCGGGCCATACTGGCGAGCAGTACTTC. The variable domain in full, completed from reference TRBV12-5 and TRBJ2-7, reads DARVTQTPRHKVTEMGQEVTMRCQPILGHNTVFWYRQTMMQGLELLAYFRNRAPLDDSGMPKDRFSAEMPDATLATLKIQPSEPRDSAVYFCASGLEPGHTGEQYFGPGTRLTVT.

The gene calls are TRBV28 and TRBJ1-6; no reliable D call. The CDR3 runs 11 residues. Trimming pared 6 bases from V and 14 bases from J, leaving 11 bases between. CDR1 is MDHEN, CDR2 SYDVKM, per germline. The DNA of the CDR3 is TGTGCCAGCAGGGCGGTTGGCGCCCTCCACTTT. Protein sequence: CASRAVGALHF.

This clone was seen only a few times. The rearrangement links TRBV28 to TRBJ2-5; D gene uncertain. Germline V gene lookup returns CDR1 MDHEN and CDR2 SYDVKM. The germline V and J ends were trimmed by 3 bases and 4 bases, with 21 bases remaining between them. There are 17 residues in the CDR3. The CDR3 DNA reads as TGTGCCAGCAGTTTGCCGGGCCCAACCCAGCGACGAGAGACCCAGTACTTC. Protein sequence: CASSLPGPTQRRETQYF.

This clone was recorded a few times. The chain couples TRBV2 to TRBJ2-1; D gene uncertain. CDR3 length equals 11 residues. V was pared by 4 bases and J by 6 bases, with 4 bases between. Germline values: CDR1 SNHLY, CDR2 FYNNEI. CDR3 in amino acids: CASSVVNEQFF. For the CDR3, the DNA is TGTGCCAGCAGTGTGGTCAATGAGCAGTTCTTC.

This chain uses TRBV18 with TRBJ2-3; TRBD2 matches at 8 bases. From germline, CDR1 is KGHSH and CDR2 LQKENI. The CDR3 runs 16 residues. Trimming took 3 bases from V and 4 from J; bases not matched to a gene: 9. The CDR3 DNA reads TGTGCCAGCTCACCGATGTTGGGACTAGAGGCAGATACGCAGTATTTT. Its protein is CASSPMLGLEADTQYF.

J is TRBJ1-2 and V is TRBV7-3; a possible D gene is TRBD1 (5 bases). The CDR3 length is 13 residues. Trimming took 1 base from V and 5 from J, leaving 8 bases between them. Germline CDR1 reads SGHTA; CDR2 reads FQGTGA. The chain's CDR3 is CASSLNQGYGYTF. Here the CDR3 DNA reads TGTGCCAGCAGCTTAAATCAGGGTTATGGCTACACCTTC.

This chain uses TRBV18 with TRBJ1-5; D might be TRBD1 (6 bases). CDR3 length: 17 amino acids. The germline gives CDR1 KGHSH, CDR2 LQKENI. V was cut by 3 bases and J by 3 bases, with 18 bases left in between. The CDR3 sequence is CASSPRLGGNVNQPQHF. DNA of the CDR3: TGTGCCAGCTCACCGCGGTTGGGGGGCAACGTCAATCAGCCCCAGCATTTT.

The chain has TRBV21-1 and TRBJ2-7; the DNA was not used to check the table's D call, TRBD2. TRBV21-1 is a pseudogene locus. CDR3 length: 20 amino acids. The CDR3 region has the DNA TGTGCCGTCAAGAGGGGGGGAAGTGGGACCTCAACAAGTCGTTGCTACGAGCAGTACTTC. Translated: CAVKRGGSGTSTSRCYEQYF.

The V and J genes are TRBV6-5 and TRBJ2-5; 7 positions agree with TRBD1. The J call may be mistaken, given a closer DNA end match to TRBJ2-7. Germline CDR1 and CDR2: MNHEY and SVGAGI. CDR3 length: 14 amino acids. For the CDR3, the DNA is TGTGCCAGCAGTATGAGGGGGCTCGGGTACGAGCAGTACTTC. Translated: CASSMRGLGYEQYF.

The CDR3 DNA reads TGTGCCAGCAAGGGACAGGGTCTTACCCAGCATTTT. It translates to CASKGQGLTQHF. The gene calls are TRBV2 and TRBJ1-5; 9 positions match TRBD1. V trimming: 7 bases; J trimming: 11 bases; junction bases outside the gene matches: 6. Germline values: CDR1 SNHLY, CDR2 FYNNEI. The CDR3 runs 12 residues.

CDR3 coding DNA: TGTGCCAGCAGCCTATCCAGGGGGCAGGGAGAACTGTTTTTT. Amino acids: CASSLSRGQGELFF. The chain couples TRBV14 to TRBJ1-4; TRBD1 aligns across 8 bases. Germline assignment: CDR1 SGHDN and CDR2 FVKESK. Unmatched junction bases numbered 10, after V lost 4 bases and J lost 12 bases. The CDR3 spans 14 residues.